This is a list of T cell receptor beta chains from one sample in a study of shared clonotypes between healthy human individuals. TCRdb keeps only in-frame clones here, not all; method: immunoSEQ multiplex PCR. The sample comprises hundreds of thousands of clones, roughly 95% of which are singletons, and roughly 0.1% rests with the top ten. The sample taken for sequencing was naive CD8+ T cells sorted from blood. Receptors originate from a woman under 40 in good health. Each CDR3 is given with its conserved first and last residue. A D gene is named only where the DNA matches it firmly. Part of the rows lack a size; the others show once, few, many or a class for expanded clones.

clone size: .; D gene: .; V gene: TRBV7-9; J gene: TRBJ1-2; CDR3 DNA: TGTGCCAGCAGCCCGCCCCTAGACAGGCTACACGACGCTAACTATGGCTACACCTTC; CDR3 protein: CASSPPLDRLHDANYGYTF
clone size: once; D gene: TRBD2; V gene: TRBV27; J gene: TRBJ2-1; CDR3 DNA: TGTGCCAGCAGTTGGACTAGCGGGAGTGTATATGAGCAGTTCTTC; CDR3 protein: CASSWTSGSVYEQFF
clone size: once; D gene: TRBD2; V gene: TRBV6-5; J gene: TRBJ2-1; CDR3 DNA: TGTGCCAGCAGTGTCGCGACTAGCGACTACAATGAGCAGTTCTTC; CDR3 protein: CASSVATSDYNEQFF
clone size: .; D gene: TRBD2; V gene: TRBV11-2; J gene: TRBJ2-7; CDR3 DNA: TGTGCCAGCAGCGTATCTAGCGGGAGTGATTATGAGCAGTACTTC; CDR3 protein: CASSVSSGSDYEQYF
clone size: .; D gene: .; V gene: TRBV10-3; J gene: TRBJ2-5; CDR3 DNA: TGTGCCATCAGTGAGGGTATAGGGGGGCCTTGGGAGACCCAGTACTTC; CDR3 protein: CAISEGIGGPWETQYF
clone size: .; D gene: .; V gene: TRBV6-6; J gene: TRBJ2-5; CDR3 DNA: TGTGCCAGCAGTTACCTTCCCCACGAGACCCAGTACTTC; CDR3 protein: CASSYLPHETQYF
clone size: .; D gene: .; V gene: TRBV7-8; J gene: TRBJ2-5; CDR3 DNA: TGTAGTGGTGGGAGTGGTCAAGAGACCCAGTACTTC; CDR3 protein: CSGGSGQETQYF
clone size: .; D gene: .; V gene: TRBV7-8; J gene: TRBJ2-3; CDR3 DNA: TGTGCCAGCAGCCTTGACCCCTTCACAGATACGCAGTATTTT; CDR3 protein: CASSLDPFTDTQYF
clone size: once; D gene: TRBD2; V gene: TRBV27; J gene: TRBJ2-7; CDR3 DNA: TGTGCCAGCAGTTTCCTCGGGACTACCAGAACCTACGAGCAGTACTTC; CDR3 protein: CASSFLGTTRTYEQYF
clone size: once; D gene: .; V gene: TRBV28; J gene: TRBJ2-7; CDR3 DNA: TGTGCCAGCAGCTCCCCTCTGGACCACAACTCCTACGAGCAGTACTTC; CDR3 protein: CASSSPLDHNSYEQYF
clone size: .; D gene: .; V gene: TRBV11-3; J gene: TRBJ1-1; CDR3 DNA: TGTGCCAGCAGCCACTCGGGACACAGCACTGAAGCTTTCTTT; CDR3 protein: CASSHSGHSTEAFF
clone size: .; D gene: .; V gene: TRBV4-1; J gene: TRBJ1-1; CDR3 DNA: TGCGCCAGCAGCCAACAACGGACGGGCCTGGGCGGTGAAGCTTTCTTT; CDR3 protein: CASSQQRTGLGGEAFF
clone size: .; D gene: TRBD1; V gene: TRBV27; J gene: TRBJ1-1; CDR3 DNA: TGTGCCAGCAGTTACGGGACAGGGGGCACTGAAGCTTTCTTT; CDR3 protein: CASSYGTGGTEAFF
clone size: .; D gene: TRBD1; V gene: TRBV5-1; J gene: TRBJ1-3; CDR3 DNA: TGCGCCAGCAGCCCACCAGGGACAGGCAAATACCTCTCTGGAAACACCATATATTTT; CDR3 protein: CASSPPGTGKYLSGNTIYF
clone size: .; D gene: .; V gene: TRBV9; J gene: TRBJ2-7; CDR3 DNA: TGTGCCAGCAGCATCTCGGGGCAGCCCGACGAGCAGTACTTC; CDR3 protein: CASSISGQPDEQYF
clone size: .; D gene: TRBD2; V gene: TRBV29-1; J gene: TRBJ2-1; CDR3 DNA: TGCAGCGTTGAAGATCAACTAGCGGGAGGACCGGCGCAGTTCTTC; CDR3 protein: CSVEDQLAGGPAQFF
clone size: .; D gene: TRBD2; V gene: TRBV5-1; J gene: TRBJ2-1; CDR3 DNA: TGCGCCAGCAGCTCAATTTTAGCGGGAGGGTACAATGAGCAGTTCTTC; CDR3 protein: CASSSILAGGYNEQFF
clone size: .; D gene: TRBD2; V gene: TRBV7-9; J gene: TRBJ2-5; CDR3 DNA: TGTGCCAGCAGCTTAGCGCGGGAGGTCCAAGAGACCCAGTACTTC; CDR3 protein: CASSLAREVQETQYF
clone size: .; D gene: TRBD2; V gene: TRBV7-6; J gene: TRBJ2-1; CDR3 DNA: TGTGCCAGCAGCTTACATTCCGCGACTAGCGGGGCGACCTACAATGAGCAGTTCTTC; CDR3 protein: CASSLHSATSGATYNEQFF
clone size: .; D gene: .; V gene: TRBV18; J gene: TRBJ2-4; CDR3 DNA: TGTGCCAGCTCACCGGCGGGTAACATTCAGTACTTC; CDR3 protein: CASSPAGNIQYF
clone size: .; D gene: .; V gene: TRBV27; J gene: TRBJ2-1; CDR3 DNA: TGTGCCAGCGGGGAACTAGGGATGGGTTACAATGAGCAGTTCTTC; CDR3 protein: CASGELGMGYNEQFF
clone size: .; D gene: TRBD2; V gene: TRBV11-2; J gene: TRBJ2-5; CDR3 DNA: TGTGCCAGCAGCTTAGTTTTCAGTAGCGGGAACGGACCTAAAGAGACCCAGTACTTC; CDR3 protein: CASSLVFSSGNGPKETQYF
clone size: .; D gene: TRBD1; V gene: TRBV29-1; J gene: TRBJ2-7; CDR3 DNA: TGCAGCGTGGACAGGGGTAACTACGAGCAGTACTTC; CDR3 protein: CSVDRGNYEQYF
clone size: .; D gene: .; V gene: TRBV7-6; J gene: TRBJ2-2; CDR3 DNA: TGTGCCAGCAGCAGCCGTCAAGGAACCGGGGAGCTGTTTTTT; CDR3 protein: CASSSRQGTGELFF
clone size: .; D gene: .; V gene: TRBV4-1; J gene: TRBJ2-3; CDR3 DNA: TGCGCCAGCAGCCAAGGACCCCCCCATGGCACAGATACGCAGTATTTT; CDR3 protein: CASSQGPPHGTDTQYF
clone size: .; D gene: .; V gene: TRBV5-1; J gene: TRBJ2-3; CDR3 DNA: TGCGCCAGCAGCTTGTATGCCTCCAACACAGATACGCAGTATTTT; CDR3 protein: CASSLYASNTDTQYF
clone size: .; D gene: TRBD2; V gene: TRBV10-3; J gene: TRBJ2-7; CDR3 DNA: TGTGCCATCAGTGAGTCAGGAAGCGGGAGGAGTCACGAGCAGTACTTC; CDR3 protein: CAISESGSGRSHEQYF
clone size: .; D gene: .; V gene: TRBV18; J gene: TRBJ2-2; CDR3 DNA: TGTGCCAGCTCCACCACAGCGGAACATGCCGGGGAGCTGTTTTTT; CDR3 protein: CASSTTAEHAGELFF
clone size: .; D gene: TRBD2; V gene: TRBV28; J gene: TRBJ2-3; CDR3 DNA: TGTGCCAGCAATCTTAAGGGGCTAGCGGGACTAGATACGCAGTATTTT; CDR3 protein: CASNLKGLAGLDTQYF
clone size: .; D gene: .; V gene: TRBV6-1; J gene: TRBJ2-1; CDR3 DNA: TGTGCCAGCAGTGATCGGGCGAATGAGCAGTTCTTC; CDR3 protein: CASSDRANEQFF
clone size: .; D gene: TRBD1; V gene: TRBV10-3; J gene: TRBJ1-2; CDR3 DNA: TGTGCCACCAGGGACAGGGACTATGGCTACACCTTC; CDR3 protein: CATRDRDYGYTF
clone size: .; D gene: TRBD2; V gene: TRBV5-6; J gene: TRBJ2-1; CDR3 DNA: TGTGCCAGCAGTTTTGGACTAGCGGGAAAGAATGAGCAGTTCTTC; CDR3 protein: CASSFGLAGKNEQFF
clone size: .; D gene: .; V gene: TRBV2; J gene: TRBJ2-7; CDR3 DNA: TGTGCCAGCAGTCCCCCCCCTTTTTCGGGGGAGGTGGATTACGAGCAGTACTTC; CDR3 protein: CASSPPPFSGEVDYEQYF
clone size: .; D gene: TRBD2; V gene: TRBV7-2; J gene: TRBJ2-3; CDR3 DNA: TGTGCCAGCAGCTTTACTAGCGGGAGGTCAGATACGCAGTATTTT; CDR3 protein: CASSFTSGRSDTQYF
clone size: .; D gene: .; V gene: TRBV4-2; J gene: TRBJ2-3; CDR3 DNA: TGTGCCAGCAGCCAAGATCCCCCACAGGCGTTCACAGATACGCAGTATTTT; CDR3 protein: CASSQDPPQAFTDTQYF
clone size: .; D gene: TRBD2; V gene: TRBV27; J gene: TRBJ2-3; CDR3 DNA: TGTGCCAGCAGTTTATCGACTAGCGGGAGTACAGATACGCAGTATTTT; CDR3 protein: CASSLSTSGSTDTQYF
clone size: .; D gene: .; V gene: TRBV6-1; J gene: TRBJ1-1; CDR3 DNA: TGTGCCAGCAGTGTTGGGGCCTTGAACACTGAAGCTTTCTTT; CDR3 protein: CASSVGALNTEAFF
clone size: .; D gene: TRBD1; V gene: TRBV19; J gene: TRBJ2-2; CDR3 DNA: TGTGCCAGTACCACTCAGGGGGCCGGGGAGCTGTTTTTT; CDR3 protein: CASTTQGAGELFF
clone size: once; D gene: TRBD2; V gene: TRBV10-3; J gene: TRBJ2-7; CDR3 DNA: TGTGCCACCGAACCAGCGGGAGGGCCCGACGAGCAGTACTTC; CDR3 protein: CATEPAGGPDEQYF
clone size: .; D gene: .; V gene: TRBV19; J gene: TRBJ2-7; CDR3 DNA: TGTGCCAGTATGTCTAGGGGATCCTACGAGCAGTACTTC; CDR3 protein: CASMSRGSYEQYF
clone size: .; D gene: .; V gene: TRBV9; J gene: TRBJ1-2; CDR3 DNA: TGTGCCAGCAGCGTAGGGAACTATGGCTACACCTTC; CDR3 protein: CASSVGNYGYTF
clone size: .; D gene: TRBD1; V gene: TRBV13; J gene: TRBJ2-7; CDR3 DNA: TGTGCCAGCAGCCCCTCGACAGGGGGAACCTACGAGCAGTACTTC; CDR3 protein: CASSPSTGGTYEQYF
clone size: .; D gene: TRBD1; V gene: TRBV28; J gene: TRBJ2-2; CDR3 DNA: TGTGCCAGCAACCCAGGGACAGGGGTCACCGGGGAGCTGTTTTTT; CDR3 protein: CASNPGTGVTGELFF
clone size: .; D gene: .; V gene: TRBV20-1; J gene: TRBJ1-2; CDR3 DNA: TGCAGTGCTAAAGGGTATGGCTACACCTTC; CDR3 protein: CSAKGYGYTF
clone size: .; D gene: TRBD1; V gene: TRBV9; J gene: TRBJ2-1; CDR3 DNA: TGTGCCAGCAGCGCACAGCGACACAGGGGTTACTCCTACAATGAGCAGTTCTTC; CDR3 protein: CASSAQRHRGYSYNEQFF
clone size: .; D gene: .; V gene: TRBV7-9; J gene: TRBJ1-1; CDR3 DNA: TGTGCCAGCAGCTCGGGGGGGTTCACTGAAGCTTTCTTT; CDR3 protein: CASSSGGFTEAFF
clone size: .; D gene: .; V gene: TRBV28; J gene: TRBJ1-5; CDR3 DNA: TGTGCCAGCAGATTACAGGTTTATAGCAATCAGCCCCAGCATTTT; CDR3 protein: CASRLQVYSNQPQHF
clone size: .; D gene: .; V gene: TRBV30; J gene: TRBJ1-1; CDR3 DNA: TGTGCCTGGAGCCCTATGGGATACCTTATGAACACTGAAGCTTTCTTT; CDR3 protein: CAWSPMGYLMNTEAFF
clone size: once; D gene: TRBD1; V gene: TRBV5-8; J gene: TRBJ2-7; CDR3 DNA: TGTGCCAGCAGCTTCGTAGGGGGCCCATACGAGCAGTACTTC; CDR3 protein: CASSFVGGPYEQYF
clone size: .; D gene: TRBD1; V gene: TRBV29-1; J gene: TRBJ2-7; CDR3 DNA: TGCAGCGTTGTTGGGACAGCTTACGAGCAGTACTTC; CDR3 protein: CSVVGTAYEQYF
clone size: .; D gene: .; V gene: TRBV19; J gene: TRBJ2-7; CDR3 DNA: TGTGCCAGCGAAGGGGACGGATCCTACGAGCAGTACTTC; CDR3 protein: CASEGDGSYEQYF
clone size: .; D gene: TRBD2; V gene: TRBV2; J gene: TRBJ2-1; CDR3 DNA: TGTGCCAGCAGTCCATCCCCCCTAGCGGGAGCTGTCTATGAGCAGTTCTTC; CDR3 protein: CASSPSPLAGAVYEQFF